Listed here is a single T cell receptor (beta chain). The antigen remains unidentified. TCRdb's copy holds only in-frame clones and misses some; the assay was immunoSEQ multiplex PCR. Of under 100,000 clones in the sample, roughly 94% are singletons; the top ten hold 0.55% to 0.75%. This sample is part of a study of cytomegalovirus exposure and HLA in healthy donors. General study points: Rare sequences made up most TCRs, while some public TCRs were found in many donors. A subsequent analysis found that TCR clusters from the first cohort also tended to co-occur in the roughly 120 validation repertoires, with less than 95% of cluster scores above 0. Listed as cytomegalovirus-associated were 150 or so TCR beta chains.

Trimming cost V 8 bases and J 4 bases, with 11 bases left between them. From germline, CDR1 is MGHDK and CDR2 SYGVNS. The CDR3 contains 12 residues. The sample was PBMCs. This sequence was found in a woman aged 18-29 years in good health and CMV-seronegative. The rearrangement joins TRBV25-1 to TRBJ1-1; D remains ambiguous. CDR3 in amino acids: CASRGQFTEAFF. The CDR3 nucleotides are TGTGCCAGCCGGGGTCAGTTCACTGAAGCTTTCTTT.